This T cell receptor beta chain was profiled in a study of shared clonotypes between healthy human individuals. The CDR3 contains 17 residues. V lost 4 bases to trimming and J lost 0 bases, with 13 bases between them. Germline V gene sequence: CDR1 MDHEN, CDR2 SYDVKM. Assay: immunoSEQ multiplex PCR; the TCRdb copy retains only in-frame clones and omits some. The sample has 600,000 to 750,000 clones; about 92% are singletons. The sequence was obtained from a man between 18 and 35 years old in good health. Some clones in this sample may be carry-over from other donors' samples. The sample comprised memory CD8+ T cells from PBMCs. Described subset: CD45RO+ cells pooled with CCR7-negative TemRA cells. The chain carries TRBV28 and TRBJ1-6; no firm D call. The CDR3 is CASSSPPGGSYNSPLHF. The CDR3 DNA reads TGTGCCAGCAGTTCCCCCCCGGGCGGCTCCTATAATTCACCCCTCCACTTT. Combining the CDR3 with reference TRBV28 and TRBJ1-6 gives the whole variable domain DVKVTQSSRYLVKRTGEKVFLECVQDMDHENMFWYRQDPGLGLRLIYFSYDVKMKEKGDIPEGYSVSREKKERFSLILESASTNQTSMYLCASSSPPGGSYNSPLHFGNGTRLTVT.